These T cell receptor beta chains were read from a single sample in a study of blood T cell repertoires in COVID-19. Data came from immunoSEQ multiplex PCR; TCRdb stores just in-frame clones and leaves some out. The repertoire includes nearly 250,000 clones, over 80% of them detected once, and around 0.8% sits in the top ten. The sample was PBMCs or T cells enriched from blood (not recorded which). Receptors were obtained from a man aged 50 to 60 who had been exposed to COVID-19. The CDR3 runs from the conserved cysteine through the conserved F or W. A D gene is named only where the DNA matches it firmly. Not all rows give a size; the values are once, few, many and, for expanded clones, a class.

abundance	j_gene	d_gene	v_gene	CDR3nt	CDR3aa
-	TRBJ2-6	-	TRBV19	TGTGCCAGTAATGGTGAGGTCGCCTCTGGGGCCAACGTCCTGACTTTC	CASNGEVASGANVLTF
once	TRBJ1-1	TRBD1	TRBV6-5	TGTGCCAGCAGTTCCCCGACAGGGGGCTTTGGTGAAGCTTTCTTT	CASSSPTGGFGEAFF
-	TRBJ2-3	-	TRBV24-1	TGTGCCACCAGAGCGACAGGGAGGCCGGATACGCAGTATTTT	CATRATGRPDTQYF
-	TRBJ2-1	-	TRBV28	TGTGCCAGCAGCGTTACTACCTTAGGCCAGTTCTTC	CASSVTTLGQFF
few	TRBJ1-1	TRBD1	TRBV18	TGTGCCAGCTCACCAGGGACAGGGGACTGGGTGATGAACACTGAAGCTTTCTTT	CASSPGTGDWVMNTEAFF
medium-sized	TRBJ1-5	TRBD1	TRBV5-6	TGTGCCAGCAGCCCTCGACAGGGGGCCAATCAGCCCCAGCATTTT	CASSPRQGANQPQHF
-	TRBJ2-1	-	TRBV11-2	TGTGCCAGCAGCTTAAGGGGGGACAGCTCCTACAATGAGCAGTTCTTC	CASSLRGDSSYNEQFF
-	TRBJ1-3	-	TRBV2	TGTGCCAGCAGGGTCGCCAGCTCTGGAAACACCATATATTTT	CASRVASSGNTIYF
-	TRBJ2-7	TRBD2	TRBV7-2	TGTGCCAGCAGCTTAGTATTATCAGCGGGGGCCTCATTCTACGAGCAGTACTTC	CASSLVLSAGASFYEQYF
-	TRBJ1-2	-	TRBV5-6	TGTGCCAGCAGCTTGGTGGAGGCTTATGGCTACACCTTC	CASSLVEAYGYTF
-	TRBJ1-1	-	TRBV2	TGTGCCAGCAGAATCATCGAACAGGGTGAAGCTTTCTTT	CASRIIEQGEAFF
-	TRBJ1-2	-	TRBV28	TGTGCCAGCAGTTTTGGAGGGGCGGGCCATGGCTACACCTTC	CASSFGGAGHGYTF
-	TRBJ1-1	-	TRBV5-1	TGCGCCAGCAGCTTGGCTGCAGGGGTGAACACTGAAGCTTTCTTT	CASSLAAGVNTEAFF
-	TRBJ2-3	TRBD1	TRBV14	TGTGCCAGCAGCCCTTTGGGACAGAGCACAGATACGCAGTATTTT	CASSPLGQSTDTQYF
-	TRBJ2-7	-	TRBV28	TGTGCCAGCAGTTTACGCAGGGTCAACGAGCAGTACTTC	CASSLRRVNEQYF
once	TRBJ2-1	-	TRBV11-3	TGTGCCAGCAGCTTAAGGTGGGGAGCGGGTACCTACAATGAGCAGTTCTTC	CASSLRWGAGTYNEQFF
-	TRBJ1-1	-	TRBV30	TGTGCCCAGGGACACCAGAACACTGAAGCTTTCTTT	CAQGHQNTEAFF
-	TRBJ1-6	TRBD1	TRBV19	TGTGCCAGTACCCCGAGGACAGGGATCCGTAATTCACCCCTCCACTTT	CASTPRTGIRNSPLHF
-	TRBJ1-2	TRBD1	TRBV18	TGTGCCAGCTCGGAAGGGACAGGGGGTGCTAACTATGGCTACACCTTC	CASSEGTGGANYGYTF
-	TRBJ2-2	-	TRBV18	TGTGCCAGCTCACCTTCAGGGAACACCGGGGAGCTGTTTTTT	CASSPSGNTGELFF
-	TRBJ1-1	-	TRBV15	TGTGCCACCAGCAGACAGGGGTCGTCCCCTGAAGCTTTCTTT	CATSRQGSSPEAFF
-	TRBJ2-1	-	TRBV24-1	TGTGCCACCAGTTGGGCAGGATCGAATGAGCAGTTCTTC	CATSWAGSNEQFF
-	TRBJ1-1	TRBD1	TRBV27	TGTGCCAGCGCCATACAGGGGTATGTAACTGAAGCTTTCTTT	CASAIQGYVTEAFF
-	TRBJ1-1	TRBD1	TRBV30	TGTGCCTGGAGTCCAGGGGGTAACACTGAAGCTTTCTTT	CAWSPGGNTEAFF
-	TRBJ1-2	TRBD1	TRBV10-3	TGTGCCATCAGGGGGACAGCTGACTATGGCTACACCTTC	CAIRGTADYGYTF
-	TRBJ2-3	-	TRBV28	TGTGCCAGCAACTCGGAACTCAGGGGAGGCACAGATACGCAGTATTTT	CASNSELRGGTDTQYF
-	TRBJ2-2	TRBD2	TRBV27	TGTGCCAGCATGATTCTAGCGGGAGTTCGGACCGGGGAGCTGTTTTTT	CASMILAGVRTGELFF
-	TRBJ2-1	-	TRBV2	TGTGCCAGCAGTGAAGGGCAGGGATCCTACAATGAGCAGTTCTTC	CASSEGQGSYNEQFF
-	TRBJ2-5	TRBD2	TRBV4-1	TGCGCCAGCAGCCAAGAGAGCGGGATGGTGCAAGGGACCCAGTACTTC	CASSQESGMVQGTQYF
once	TRBJ1-4	TRBD1	TRBV5-1	TGCGCCAGCAAACCGGGACAGGGAAATGAAAAACTGTTTTTT	CASKPGQGNEKLFF
-	TRBJ2-1	TRBD1	TRBV5-8	TGTGCCAGCAGCTTGGAAACACAGGGGCATCGGGAGCAGTTCTTC	CASSLETQGHREQFF
once	TRBJ2-2	TRBD2	TRBV24-1	TGTGCCACCGGACTAGCGGGAAGCACCGGGGAGCTGTTTTTT	CATGLAGSTGELFF
-	TRBJ1-2	-	TRBV4-2	TGTGCCAGCAGCCAAGTCTCAAGGGACTCAGCTAACTATGGCTACACCTTC	CASSQVSRDSANYGYTF
-	TRBJ1-5	TRBD1	TRBV18	TGTGCCAGCTCTACAGGGGCGCCGGGCAATCAGCCCCAGCATTTT	CASSTGAPGNQPQHF
many	TRBJ1-2	-	TRBV2	TGTGCCAGCACCACAGGGACCTATGGCTACACCTTC	CASTTGTYGYTF
-	TRBJ2-5	TRBD2	TRBV12-5	TGTGCTAGTGGTTTGGTACTTGGACTAGCGGGAGTAACCCAGTACTTC	CASGLVLGLAGVTQYF
once	TRBJ2-3	-	TRBV5-6	TGTGCCAGCAGCTTGTTCGGACTTGCAATCCCTAGCACAGATACGCAGTATTTT	CASSLFGLAIPSTDTQYF
-	TRBJ1-1	-	TRBV6-4	TGTGCCAGCCTCGGGGGGGAGGGGAAGAACACTGAAGCTTTCTTT	CASLGGEGKNTEAFF
-	TRBJ2-5	-	TRBV5-1	TGCGCCAGCAGCGACACCCCTCAAGAGACCCAGTACTTC	CASSDTPQETQYF
-	TRBJ1-5	-	TRBV30	TGTGCCTGGAGTCGCCAGAACAATCAGCCCCAGCATTTT	CAWSRQNNQPQHF
once	TRBJ2-1	TRBD1	TRBV5-1	TGCGCCAGCAGCTTCCGGGACAGTCCATACTATGAGCAGTTCTTC	CASSFRDSPYYEQFF
once	TRBJ1-5	-	TRBV19	TGTGCCAGTAGTATGAGGGTGGGACAGCCCCAGCATTTT	CASSMRVGQPQHF
-	TRBJ2-2	TRBD2	TRBV5-4	TGTGCCAGCAGCCAGGGGACTAGCGGGAACACCGGGGAGCTGTTTTTT	CASSQGTSGNTGELFF
-	TRBJ2-1	TRBD2	TRBV9	TGTGCCAGCAGCGTAACCCAGCGGGAGGTTTCCTACAATGAGCAGTTCTTC	CASSVTQREVSYNEQFF
-	TRBJ2-2	TRBD2	TRBV5-5	TGTGCCAGCAGCCCCCCGGTAGGGAAAACTAGCGAACGTACCGGGGAGCTGTTTTTT	CASSPPVGKTSERTGELFF